This TCR beta chain comes out of a study of Graves' ophthalmopathy and Graves' hyperthyroidism. Trimming cost V 6 bases and J 0 bases, with 9 bases left between them. The V gene's germline CDR1 is MNHNS and CDR2 SASEGT. The CDR3 contains 14 residues. This clonotype was counted many times. The TCR beta CDR3 regions underwent amplification from RNA transcripts. First-round RT-PCR employed HTBI primers, with a second-round multiplex PCR after it. TCRdb processed the multiplex PCR reads anew with MiXCR; each CDR3 protein has one entry. Of about 220,000 distinct CDR3 sequences detected, roughly 21% appear once; the ten largest clones hold 43%.

Sequencing was performed on peripheral blood. The sequence derives from a woman aged 50 to 60 with Graves' ophthalmopathy. The chain links TRBV6-1 to TRBJ1-3; D is perhaps TRBD1 (5 bases). The CDR3 DNA reads TGTGCCAGCAGAACAGGTTCCTCTGGAAACACCATATATTTT. Amino acids: CASRTGSSGNTIYF.